This T cell receptor (beta chain) was profiled in a study of vaccination effects on CD4 cells after COVID-19 (dated by TCRdb to the early 2020s). For the wider study: Each participant received two doses of an mRNA SARS-CoV-2 vaccine, either BNT162b2 or mRNA-1273. The study compared SARS-CoV-2 spike-specific CD4+ TCR repertoires before and after mRNA vaccination in COVID-19 convalescent patients and infection-naive vaccine recipients. A total of ten to eleven COVID-19 convalescent patients and a handful of SARS-CoV-2-naive healthy vaccine recipients were included in the full study. Cultures from other donors in the study were sequenced using the Oncomine TCR Beta short-read assay on an Illumina iSeq 100.

To identify antigen-specific CD4+ T cell clonotypes by their expansion, the ViraFEST assay first stimulated PBMC with viral peptide pools and then applied TCR sequencing. After about 9 days of culture, CD4+ T cells were isolated with the EasySep CD4+ T cell isolation kit. Negative nucleocapsid antibody results before and after vaccination confirmed that the healthy vaccine recipients had no prior SARS-CoV-2 infection. Roughly 1.9 million PBMC per well were cultured with about 9 ug/ml peptides in IMDM containing around 4.6% human AB serum, around 9.7 IU/ml IL-2 and gentamicin. Half of the culture medium was replaced with fresh IL-2-containing medium on days 3 and 7. Unless otherwise noted, each peptide stimulation condition was cultured in triplicate wells. PBMC were separated from whole blood using Ficoll-Paque Plus gradient centrifugation and were then either cryopreserved at -140C or used fresh. The overlapping peptide pools covered the spike proteins of SARS-CoV-2 as well as those of the common cold coronaviruses HCoV-NL63, HCoV-OC43 and HCoV-229E. The QIAamp micro DNA kit was used to extract genomic DNA from the cultured CD4+ T cells.

Overall study results and their limits: Both infection-induced and vaccine-induced clones contracted markedly at late post-vaccination timepoints, which is consistent with waning T cell responses. In healthy vaccine recipients, vaccine-induced clones were almost all SARS-CoV-2 mono-reactive, with only 1 of 255 cross-reactive with common cold coronaviruses. Limitations of the study were the small number of convalescent patients and the absence of early post-infection timepoints.

The junction shows trimming of 3 bases on V and 5 bases on J, and the gene matches do not reach 6 bases of it. Via the germline V gene, CDR1 is MDHEN and CDR2 SYDVKM. Reading from cysteine to phenylalanine, the CDR3 counts 14 amino acids. The kept DNA is CDR3 alone, 42 bases in frame from the first base. The library was prepared using the immunoSEQ multiplex PCR assay. DNA from the CD4+ T cells that had been cultured and isolated underwent TCR beta CDR3 sequencing. Regarding the original processing steps: Non-productive TCR sequences were removed, reads were trimmed to the CDR3 region, and CDR3s of at least 7 amino acids were retained. The MANAFEST web app was used to pick out antigen-specific clonotypes by comparing their expansion in peptide wells with that in reference cultures. For clones to be considered positive, expansion at FDR<0.05 versus reference and all other wells, an odds ratio above 5, and a frequency above 0.1% in two replicate wells were required. Clonotypes significantly expanded in SARS-CoV-2 spike wells and in at least one common cold coronavirus spike condition were defined as cross-reactive. Using the stringdist R package, CDR3 similarity was measured by Levenshtein distance, and unrooted trees were constructed with ape in R 3.6.1. TCRdb holds this immuneACCESS table with in-frame rearrangements only. Some clones are missing; in checked studies, unresolved V genes explain under half, and the rest has no known cause. V and J calls and clone size are as listed in that table; D and trimming were resolved from the DNA. This sample holds around 63,000 clones; 60% to 80% were observed only once. The biggest ten clones account for approximately 3.7% of the sample.

This clone was recorded a few times. The target of this receptor is not known. Base qualities are not recorded, but no much larger clone differs from it by a single base. The chain is made from TRBV28 and TRBJ2-5; 7 bases in the junction line up with TRBD2. The receptor's source is a human donor who received a COVID-19 vaccine. The input for sequencing was CD4+ T cells from PBMCs cultured with HCoV-OC43 spike peptides, taken before COVID-19 vaccination. The cell subset or site tag for this specimen amounts to: HCoV-OC43 spike overlapping peptide pool stimulation. The CDR3 sequence is CASSLGGSQETQYF. The nucleotide sequence is given as TGTGCCAGCAGTTTGGGAGGGAGTCAGGAGACCCAGTACTTC.